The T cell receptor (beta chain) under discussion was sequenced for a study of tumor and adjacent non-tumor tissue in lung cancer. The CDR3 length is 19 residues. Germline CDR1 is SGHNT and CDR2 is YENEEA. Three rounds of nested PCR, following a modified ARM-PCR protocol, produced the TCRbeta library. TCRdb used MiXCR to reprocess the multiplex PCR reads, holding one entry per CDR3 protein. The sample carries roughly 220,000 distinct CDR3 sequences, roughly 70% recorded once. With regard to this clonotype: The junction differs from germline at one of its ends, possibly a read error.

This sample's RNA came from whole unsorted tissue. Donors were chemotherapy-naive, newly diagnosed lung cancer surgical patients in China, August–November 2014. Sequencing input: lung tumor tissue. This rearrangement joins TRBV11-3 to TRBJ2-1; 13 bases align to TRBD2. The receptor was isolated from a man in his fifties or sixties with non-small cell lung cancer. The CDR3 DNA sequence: TGTCCCAGCAGCTTAGGACTAGCGGGGGCTATCTTCTCCTACAATGAGCTGTTCTTC. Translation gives CPSSLGLAGAIFSYNELFF.